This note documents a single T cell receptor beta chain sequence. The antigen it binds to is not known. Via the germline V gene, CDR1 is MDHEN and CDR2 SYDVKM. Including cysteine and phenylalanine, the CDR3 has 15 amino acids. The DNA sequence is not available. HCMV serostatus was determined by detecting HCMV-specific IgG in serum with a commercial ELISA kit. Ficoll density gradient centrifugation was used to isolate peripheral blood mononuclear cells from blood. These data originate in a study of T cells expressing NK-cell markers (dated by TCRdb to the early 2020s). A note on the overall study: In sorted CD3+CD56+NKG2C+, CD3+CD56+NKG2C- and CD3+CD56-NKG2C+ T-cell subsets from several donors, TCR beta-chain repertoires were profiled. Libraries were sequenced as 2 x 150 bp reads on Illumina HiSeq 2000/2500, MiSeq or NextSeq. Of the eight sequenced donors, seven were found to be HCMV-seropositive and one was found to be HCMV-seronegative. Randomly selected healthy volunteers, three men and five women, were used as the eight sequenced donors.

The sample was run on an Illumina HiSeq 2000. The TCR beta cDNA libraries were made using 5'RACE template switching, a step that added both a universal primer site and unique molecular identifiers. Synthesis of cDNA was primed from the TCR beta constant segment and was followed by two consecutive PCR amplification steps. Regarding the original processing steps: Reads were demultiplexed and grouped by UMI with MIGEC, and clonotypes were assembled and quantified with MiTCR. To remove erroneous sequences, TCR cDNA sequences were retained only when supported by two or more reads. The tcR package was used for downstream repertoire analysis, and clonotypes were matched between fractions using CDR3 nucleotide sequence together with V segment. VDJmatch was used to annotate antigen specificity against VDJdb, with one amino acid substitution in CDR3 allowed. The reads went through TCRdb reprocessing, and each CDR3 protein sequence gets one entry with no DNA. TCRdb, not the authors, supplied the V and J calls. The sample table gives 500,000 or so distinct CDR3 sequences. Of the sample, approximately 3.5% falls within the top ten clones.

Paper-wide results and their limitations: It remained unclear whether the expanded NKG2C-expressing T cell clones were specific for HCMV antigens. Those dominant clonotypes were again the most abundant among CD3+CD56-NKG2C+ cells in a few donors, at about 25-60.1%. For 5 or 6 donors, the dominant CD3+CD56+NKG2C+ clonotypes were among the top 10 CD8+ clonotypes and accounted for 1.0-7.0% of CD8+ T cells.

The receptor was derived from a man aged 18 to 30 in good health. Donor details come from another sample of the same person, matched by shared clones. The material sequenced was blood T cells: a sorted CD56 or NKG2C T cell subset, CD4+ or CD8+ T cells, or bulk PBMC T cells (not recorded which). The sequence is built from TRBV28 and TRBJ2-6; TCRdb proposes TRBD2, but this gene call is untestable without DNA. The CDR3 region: CGIGGPGSGANVLTF.